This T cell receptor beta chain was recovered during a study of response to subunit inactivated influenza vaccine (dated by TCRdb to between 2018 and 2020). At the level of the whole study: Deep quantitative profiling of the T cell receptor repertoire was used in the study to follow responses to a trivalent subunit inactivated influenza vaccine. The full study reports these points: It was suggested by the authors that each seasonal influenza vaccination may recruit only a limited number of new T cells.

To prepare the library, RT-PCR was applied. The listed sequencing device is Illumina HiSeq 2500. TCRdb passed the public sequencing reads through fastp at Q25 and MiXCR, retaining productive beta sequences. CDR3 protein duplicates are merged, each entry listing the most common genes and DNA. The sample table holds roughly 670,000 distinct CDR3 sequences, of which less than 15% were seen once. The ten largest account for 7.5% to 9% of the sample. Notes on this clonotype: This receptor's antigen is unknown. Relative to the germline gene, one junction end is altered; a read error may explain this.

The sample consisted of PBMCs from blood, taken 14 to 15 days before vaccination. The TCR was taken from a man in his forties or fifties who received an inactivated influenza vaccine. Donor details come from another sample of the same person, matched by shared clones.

CDR3 sequence: CASSEGFGLAGGKPSYNEHFF. The DNA sequence follows: TGTGCCAGCAGTGAAGGTTTCGGGCTAGCGGGAGGGAAACCGTCCTACAATGAGCACTTCTTC. The rearrangement joined TRBV2 to TRBJ2-1; a stretch of 12 junction bases matches TRBD2. CDR1 and CDR2 (SNHLY, FYNNEI) derive from the germline V gene. Its CDR3 holds 21 amino acids, cysteine through phenylalanine. Kept here is only the CDR3 DNA, which spans 63 bases and is read in frame from base 1.